This is a list of T cell receptor beta chains from one sample in a study of cytomegalovirus exposure and HLA in healthy donors. TCRdb's copy holds only in-frame clones and misses some; the assay was immunoSEQ multiplex PCR. The sample comprises under 50,000 clones, roughly 67% of which are singletons, and around 18% rests with the top ten. Sequencing used PBMCs. The receptors stem from a man aged 45-60 years in good health and CMV-seropositive. Each CDR3 is given with its conserved first and last residue. The D gene is left open where the match is weak. Not every row has a clone size; where given, it reads once, few, many or a size class.

clone size	J gene	V gene	D gene	CDR3 DNA	CDR3 protein
.	TRBJ2-7	TRBV6-1	TRBD1	TGTGCCAGCAGTGCCTATCCGGGACAGGGGTACGAGCAGTACTTC	CASSAYPGQGYEQYF
few	TRBJ1-1	TRBV7-9	TRBD1	TGTGCCAGCAGCTTAGCCGCCGGGACAGGGATCACTTTCTTT	CASSLAAGTGITFF
few	TRBJ1-2	TRBV7-9	TRBD1	TGTGCCAGCAGCTTACAAGGGACAGGGGACCATGGCTACACCTTC	CASSLQGTGDHGYTF
few	TRBJ1-1	TRBV12-5	TRBD1	TGTGCTAGTGGTTTATCGACAGGGGGGCACACTGAAGCTTTCTTT	CASGLSTGGHTEAFF
.	TRBJ2-7	TRBV6-5	TRBD2	TGTGCCAGCAGGGCGAGCGGGAGCTACGAGCAGTACTTC	CASRASGSYEQYF
.	TRBJ2-7	TRBV25-1	TRBD2	TGTGCCACCCCTATCCCCCTAGCGGCCCGCTACGAGCAGTACTTC	CATPIPLAARYEQYF
.	TRBJ1-1	TRBV30	.	TGTGCCTGGAGTGTAAGGGAGCGCACTGAAGCTTTCTTT	CAWSVRERTEAFF
.	TRBJ1-1	TRBV6-5	.	TGTGCCAGCAGTTACTCGGGCGGGGGCGGCACTGAAGCTTTCTTT	CASSYSGGGGTEAFF
many	TRBJ1-1	TRBV12-5	.	TGTGCTAGTGGTTTGGGACAGACGAACACTGAAGCTTTCTTT	CASGLGQTNTEAFF
.	TRBJ2-2	TRBV6-6	.	TGTGCCAGCAGCGGACAGCTCACCGGGGAGCTGTTTTTT	CASSGQLTGELFF
few	TRBJ2-2	TRBV2	.	TGTGCCAGCAGTGATCAGGTTCGCACCGGGGAGCTGTTTTTT	CASSDQVRTGELFF
.	TRBJ1-1	TRBV7-3	.	TGTGCCAGCAGCTTAACAGAAGACTTTGAAGCTTTCTTT	CASSLTEDFEAFF
.	TRBJ1-4	TRBV30	.	TGTGCCTCTACTAGGGGGATAAATGAAAAACTGTTTTTT	CASTRGINEKLFF
few	TRBJ1-2	TRBV6-5	.	TGTGCCAGCAGTTACTCGATTTCGGAGTATGGCTACACCTTC	CASSYSISEYGYTF
.	TRBJ2-1	TRBV2	TRBD1	TGTGCCAGCAGTCGGGACAGGCTGAAGAATGAGCAGTTCTTC	CASSRDRLKNEQFF
.	TRBJ2-5	TRBV7-2	TRBD2	TGTGCCAGCAGCCGGTCGGGGGGGTACCAAGAGACCCAGTACTTC	CASSRSGGYQETQYF
.	TRBJ2-3	TRBV11-2	TRBD1	TGTGCCAGCAGCCCCTTGAGGGACAGGGTCACAGATACGCAGTATTTT	CASSPLRDRVTDTQYF
.	TRBJ2-7	TRBV29-1	.	TGCAGCGCCGCGGCGTACGGCGGCGAGCAGTACTTC	CSAAAYGGEQYF
.	TRBJ2-1	TRBV5-1	TRBD1	TGCGCCAGCAGCGTCACGGACAGGTTTGAGCAGTTCTTC	CASSVTDRFEQFF
.	TRBJ2-7	TRBV27	TRBD1	TGTGCCAGCTCCGGACAGGGCGCCGAGCAGTACTTC	CASSGQGAEQYF
.	TRBJ1-2	TRBV27	.	TGTGCCAGCAGGAGCACAGGGAAACGAGGCTACACCTTC	CASRSTGKRGYTF
once	TRBJ2-1	TRBV7-9	TRBD2	TGTGCCAGCGTCCCGGGACAGGGGACTAGCGGGGGGAACAATGAGCAGTTCTTC	CASVPGQGTSGGNNEQFF
.	TRBJ1-5	TRBV28	.	TGTGCCACCACAGGGCCTCGGTTAAGCCAGCATTTT	CATTGPRLSQHF
.	TRBJ1-2	TRBV7-9	.	TGTGCCAGCAGCTCACAGGGATTAGGTGGCTACACCTTC	CASSSQGLGGYTF
few	TRBJ1-5	TRBV19	TRBD1	TGTGCCAGTAGTGCTGCACAGGGGTATCAGCCCCAGCATTTT	CASSAAQGYQPQHF
.	TRBJ1-5	TRBV2	TRBD1	TGTGCCAGCAGTGGAACGGGACAGGGGAATCAGCCCCAGCATTTT	CASSGTGQGNQPQHF
.	TRBJ1-2	TRBV30	TRBD1	TGTGCCTGGATGGACAGGGGCTACACCTTC	CAWMDRGYTF
.	TRBJ1-2	TRBV4-3	.	TGCGCCAGCAGCCAAGTCGGCAGGGGAGACTATGGCTACACCTTC	CASSQVGRGDYGYTF
.	TRBJ2-6	TRBV19	TRBD1	TGTGCCAGCGCAGGGGGCGCTGGGGCCAACGTCCTGACTTTC	CASAGGAGANVLTF
.	TRBJ1-1	TRBV6-5	.	TGTGCCAGCAAACAGGGTGTCGTCGCTGAAGCTTTCTTT	CASKQGVVAEAFF
.	TRBJ1-1	TRBV7-8	TRBD1	TGTGCCAGCAGCTTAACCGGGGACAGGGCTTTCTTT	CASSLTGDRAFF
.	TRBJ2-3	TRBV7-2	.	TGTGCCAGCAGCTTCGGCGGGACTAGCACAGATACGCAGTATTTT	CASSFGGTSTDTQYF
.	TRBJ1-5	TRBV19	TRBD1	TGTGCCAGTAGTATAGGAGGACAGGTCAATCAGCCCCAGCATTTT	CASSIGGQVNQPQHF